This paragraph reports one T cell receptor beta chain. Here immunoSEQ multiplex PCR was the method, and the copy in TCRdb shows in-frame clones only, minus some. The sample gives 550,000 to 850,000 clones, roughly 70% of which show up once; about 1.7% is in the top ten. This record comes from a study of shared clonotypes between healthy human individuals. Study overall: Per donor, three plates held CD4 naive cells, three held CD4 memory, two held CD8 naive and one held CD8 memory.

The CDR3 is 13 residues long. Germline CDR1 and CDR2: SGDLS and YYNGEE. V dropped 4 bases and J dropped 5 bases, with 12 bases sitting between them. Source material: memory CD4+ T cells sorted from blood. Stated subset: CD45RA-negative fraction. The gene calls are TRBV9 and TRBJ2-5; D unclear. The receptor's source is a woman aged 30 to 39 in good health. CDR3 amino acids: CASSPATQETQYF. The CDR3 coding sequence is TGTGCCAGCAGCCCCGCGACGCAGGAGACCCAGTACTTC.